This passage covers 7 T cell receptor beta chains from one sample sequenced in a study of cytomegalovirus exposure and HLA in healthy donors. The PCR used 60 Vbeta and 13 Jbeta primers. Assay: immunoSEQ multiplex PCR; the TCRdb copy retains only in-frame clones and omits some. The profile covers 120,000 to 150,000 clones, with 79% appearing a single time and 6.5% to 8% taken by the ten largest. Sequenced material: PBMCs. Receptors originate from a woman aged 40 to 50 in good health and CMV-seropositive.

The rearrangement links TRBV11-2 to TRBJ2-1; D is unclear. Germline V gene lookup returns CDR1 SGHAT and CDR2 FQNNGV. The CDR3 sequence is 13 residues long. Deletions cut 1 base from V and 8 bases from J, with 9 bases between. CDR3 sequence: CASSLGKRYEQFF. The CDR3 bases are TGTGCCAGCAGCTTAGGCAAGCGTTATGAGCAGTTCTTC.

The genes are TRBV23-1 and TRBJ2-2, with D maybe TRBD2 (6 bases). TRBV23-1 is designated an ORF whose function remains uncertain. The V gene lost 6 bases and the J gene lost 4 bases, with 24 bases spanning the gap. The CDR3 consists of 18 residues. The CDR3 region is CASSQVISAGSGTGELFF. In DNA form, the CDR3 reads TGCGCCAGCAGCCAAGTTATCTCTGCGGGGTCAGGCACCGGGGAGCTGTTTTTT.

This clone was seen just once. The rearrangement uses TRBV28 and TRBJ1-3; no firm D call. The CDR3 is 15 amino acids. Trimming removed 6 bases from V and 0 bases from J, with 12 bases in between. Per the germline V gene, CDR1 is MDHEN and CDR2 is SYDVKM. Here the CDR3 reads CASRAPLSSGNTIYF. The CDR3 DNA reads as TGTGCCAGCAGGGCCCCATTAAGCTCTGGAAACACCATATATTTT.

This chain connects TRBV9 to TRBJ1-1; no clear D gene. The V end was cut by 0 bases, the J end by 2 bases, with 5 bases between. Germline CDR1 and CDR2: SGDLS and YYNGEE. This CDR3 has 13 residues. The chain's CDR3 is CASSVGSNTEAFF. Here the CDR3 DNA reads TGTGCCAGCAGCGTAGGCAGTAACACTGAAGCTTTCTTT. The full variable domain, rest sourced from reference TRBV9 and TRBJ1-1, is DSGVTQTPKHLITATGQRVTLRCSPRSGDLSVYWYQQSLDQGLQFLIQYYNGEERAKGNILERFSAQQFPDLHSELNLSSLELGDSALYFCASSVGSNTEAFFGQGTRLTVV.

CDR3 protein: CASSGSVTGEQFF. For the CDR3, the DNA is TGTGCCAGCAGCGGCAGCGTTACGGGTGAGCAGTTCTTC. The V gene is TRBV2, the J gene TRBJ2-1; D unclear. The CDR3 spans 13 residues. Germline V gives CDR1 SNHLY, CDR2 FYNNEI. Trimming left V 6 bases short and J 9 bases short, with 15 bases between.

This clone was counted only a few times. The chain links TRBV27 to TRBJ2-2, with 8 bases matching TRBD2. The CDR3 is 16 residues long. The V segment lost 1 base and the J segment 6 bases; nucleotides outside the gene matches: 7. Germline V CDR1 and CDR2: MNHEY, SMNVEV (reference sequence). The CDR3 is CASSLYSGGYSGELFF. The CDR3 DNA reads as TGTGCCAGCAGTTTATATTCGGGGGGGTATTCCGGGGAGCTGTTTTTT.

The chain is built from TRBV6-5 and TRBJ2-5; TRBD1 might be the D (5 bases). With 1 base removed from V and 4 bases from J, the gap between germline ends came to 7 bases. The CDR3 has 13 amino acids. Germline V gives CDR1 MNHEY, CDR2 SVGAGI. The CDR3 is CASSYWQGETQYF. DNA for the CDR3: TGTGCCAGCAGTTACTGGCAGGGAGAGACCCAGTACTTC.